Listed below are T cell receptor beta chains from one sample, sequenced in a study of T cell responses to AZD1222 COVID-19 vaccine. Here immunoSEQ multiplex PCR was the method, and the copy in TCRdb shows in-frame clones only, minus some. The data show approximately 100,000 clones, approximately 90% seen once. Source: peripheral blood, taken 28 days after the second AZD1222 dose. Receptors were obtained from an adult who received the AZD1222 COVID-19 vaccine. The CDR3 runs from the conserved cysteine through the conserved F or W. The D gene is left open where the match is weak. Rows give clone size only sometimes, using once, few, many, or a class for an expanded clone.

cdr3_aa: CAWSRRDNQPQHF
cdr3_nt: TGTGCCTGGAGTCGGAGGGATAACCAGCCCCAGCATTTT
clone_size: few
j_call: TRBJ1-5
v_call: TRBV30
d_call: NA

cdr3_aa: CASSPLSTGIRGETQYF
cdr3_nt: TGTGCCAGCAGCCCGCTATCAACAGGGATTCGAGGAGAGACCCAGTACTTC
clone_size: NA
j_call: TRBJ2-5
v_call: TRBV27
d_call: NA

cdr3_aa: CARTDTQYF
cdr3_nt: TGTGCTCGCACAGATACGCAGTATTTT
clone_size: NA
j_call: TRBJ2-3
v_call: TRBV21-1
d_call: NA

cdr3_aa: CATSRDSLNTEAFF
cdr3_nt: TGTGCCACCAGCAGGGACAGCCTGAACACTGAAGCTTTCTTT
clone_size: NA
j_call: TRBJ1-1
v_call: TRBV24-1
d_call: TRBD1

cdr3_aa: CASSQDRERDSYNEQFF
cdr3_nt: TGCGCCAGCAGCCAAGACCGAGAGCGGGACTCCTACAATGAGCAGTTCTTC
clone_size: NA
j_call: TRBJ2-1
v_call: TRBV4-1
d_call: TRBD2

cdr3_aa: CASSLFRGRGNEQYF
cdr3_nt: TGTGCCAGCAGTTTATTTAGGGGAAGGGGGAACGAGCAGTACTTC
clone_size: NA
j_call: TRBJ2-7
v_call: TRBV28
d_call: NA

cdr3_aa: CASSQLQGNEQFF
cdr3_nt: TGTGCCAGCAGCCAATTACAGGGGAATGAGCAGTTCTTC
clone_size: NA
j_call: TRBJ2-1
v_call: TRBV4-2
d_call: TRBD1

cdr3_aa: CASSPGRQGGDYGYTF
cdr3_nt: TGTGCCAGCAGCCCGGGAAGACAGGGGGGTGACTATGGCTACACCTTC
clone_size: NA
j_call: TRBJ1-2
v_call: TRBV5-4
d_call: TRBD1

cdr3_aa: CASRTGTGGRHNQETQYF
cdr3_nt: TGTGCCAGCAGGACCGGGACAGGGGGCCGTCATAACCAAGAGACCCAGTACTTC
clone_size: NA
j_call: TRBJ2-5
v_call: TRBV7-3
d_call: TRBD1

cdr3_aa: CAWRMDRPDYGYTF
cdr3_nt: TGTGCCTGGAGAATGGACAGGCCTGACTATGGCTACACCTTC
clone_size: NA
j_call: TRBJ1-2
v_call: TRBV30
d_call: TRBD1

cdr3_aa: CASSGQTGAEAFF
cdr3_nt: TGTGCCAGCAGCGGGCAGACAGGAGCTGAAGCTTTCTTT
clone_size: NA
j_call: TRBJ1-1
v_call: TRBV27
d_call: NA

cdr3_aa: CAWTRGLSSGNTIYF
cdr3_nt: TGTGCCTGGACTAGAGGATTAAGCTCTGGAAACACCATATATTTT
clone_size: few
j_call: TRBJ1-3
v_call: TRBV30
d_call: NA

cdr3_aa: CASSIGVRGAYGYTF
cdr3_nt: TGTGCCAGTAGTATTGGTGTCAGGGGAGCCTATGGCTACACCTTC
clone_size: NA
j_call: TRBJ1-2
v_call: TRBV19
d_call: NA

cdr3_aa: CASSLSSGGYEQYF
cdr3_nt: TGTGCCAGCAGTCTGTCTAGCGGGGGGTACGAGCAGTACTTC
clone_size: NA
j_call: TRBJ2-7
v_call: TRBV2
d_call: TRBD2

cdr3_aa: CASSSGPTDTQYF
cdr3_nt: TGTGCCAGCAGCTCGGGCCCCACAGATACGCAGTATTTT
clone_size: NA
j_call: TRBJ2-3
v_call: TRBV7-2
d_call: NA

cdr3_aa: CASSPRGIHNTGELFF
cdr3_nt: TGCGCCAGCAGCCCCAGGGGGATTCATAACACCGGGGAGCTGTTTTTT
clone_size: NA
j_call: TRBJ2-2
v_call: TRBV4-1
d_call: TRBD1

cdr3_aa: CASSPGSYGYTF
cdr3_nt: TGTGCCAGCTCACCAGGGTCCTATGGCTACACCTTC
clone_size: NA
j_call: TRBJ1-2
v_call: TRBV18
d_call: NA

cdr3_aa: CASSSRQGRDANYGYTF
cdr3_nt: TGTGCCAGCAGCTCCCGACAAGGTAGAGACGCTAACTATGGCTACACCTTC
clone_size: NA
j_call: TRBJ1-2
v_call: TRBV5-5
d_call: NA

cdr3_aa: CASSLPQGGNEKLFF
cdr3_nt: TGTGCCAGCAGCTTGCCCCAGGGAGGTAATGAAAAACTGTTTTTT
clone_size: few
j_call: TRBJ1-4
v_call: TRBV7-9
d_call: NA

cdr3_aa: CASSQDRRSGELFF
cdr3_nt: TGTGCCAGCAGCCAAGATCGTCGGTCCGGGGAGCTGTTTTTT
clone_size: many
j_call: TRBJ2-2
v_call: TRBV4-2
d_call: NA

cdr3_aa: CASSNTYNEQFF
cdr3_nt: TGTGCCTCCTCAAATACCTACAATGAGCAGTTCTTC
clone_size: NA
j_call: TRBJ2-1
v_call: TRBV30
d_call: NA

cdr3_aa: CAISELRVVPSGANVLTF
cdr3_nt: TGTGCCATCAGTGAGCTCCGGGTCGTACCCTCTGGGGCCAACGTCCTGACTTTC
clone_size: NA
j_call: TRBJ2-6
v_call: TRBV10-3
d_call: NA

cdr3_aa: CASSQETQGKAFF
cdr3_nt: TGTGCCAGCAGCCAAGAAACGCAGGGGAAAGCTTTCTTT
clone_size: NA
j_call: TRBJ1-1
v_call: TRBV3-1/TRBV3-2
d_call: NA

cdr3_aa: CASSWEGPYNEQFF
cdr3_nt: TGCGCCAGCAGCTGGGAGGGGCCCTACAATGAGCAGTTCTTC
clone_size: NA
j_call: TRBJ2-1
v_call: TRBV5-1
d_call: TRBD2

cdr3_aa: CASSFASNTEAFF
cdr3_nt: TGTGCCAGCAGCTTCGCTTCGAACACTGAAGCTTTCTTT
clone_size: NA
j_call: TRBJ1-1
v_call: TRBV7-2
d_call: NA

cdr3_aa: CASSLELAHYEQYF
cdr3_nt: TGCGCCAGCAGCTTGGAGCTAGCTCACTACGAGCAGTACTTC
clone_size: NA
j_call: TRBJ2-7
v_call: TRBV5-1
d_call: NA

cdr3_aa: CASSLNRAYEQYF
cdr3_nt: TGTGCCAGCAGTCTTAACAGGGCTTACGAGCAGTACTTC
clone_size: NA
j_call: TRBJ2-7
v_call: TRBV27
d_call: NA

cdr3_aa: CASSRRYYRNTIYF
cdr3_nt: TGTGCCAGCAGCCGGCGATACTACCGAAACACCATATATTTT
clone_size: NA
j_call: TRBJ1-3
v_call: TRBV11-2
d_call: NA

cdr3_aa: CASSLGGVNEQFF
cdr3_nt: TGTGCCAGCAGTTTAGGGGGGGTAAATGAGCAGTTCTTC
clone_size: NA
j_call: TRBJ2-1
v_call: TRBV12-3/TRBV12-4
d_call: NA

cdr3_aa: CASSYTQGQGANQPQHF
cdr3_nt: TGTGCCAGCTCATATACCCAGGGACAGGGGGCGAATCAGCCCCAGCATTTT
clone_size: NA
j_call: TRBJ1-5
v_call: TRBV18
d_call: TRBD1

cdr3_aa: CASSGNSYNEQFF
cdr3_nt: TGTGCCAGCAGTGGAAACAGCTACAATGAGCAGTTCTTC
clone_size: NA
j_call: TRBJ2-1
v_call: TRBV6-4
d_call: NA

cdr3_aa: CASSEMTATGELFF
cdr3_nt: TGTGCCAGCAGTGAAATGACGGCGACCGGGGAGCTGTTTTTT
clone_size: NA
j_call: TRBJ2-2
v_call: TRBV2
d_call: NA

cdr3_aa: CASSPPQGLYEQYF
cdr3_nt: TGTGCCAGCAGCCCTCCTCAGGGCCTATACGAGCAGTACTTC
clone_size: NA
j_call: TRBJ2-7
v_call: TRBV7-9
d_call: NA

cdr3_aa: CASSFMNTEAFF
cdr3_nt: TGTGCCAGCAGTTTTATGAACACTGAAGCTTTCTTT
clone_size: NA
j_call: TRBJ1-1
v_call: TRBV12-3/TRBV12-4
d_call: NA

cdr3_aa: CASSGQGAGEQYF
cdr3_nt: TGTGCCAGCAGCGGACAGGGGGCGGGCGAGCAGTACTTC
clone_size: NA
j_call: TRBJ2-7
v_call: TRBV18
d_call: TRBD1

cdr3_aa: CASSLTSGSSYEQYF
cdr3_nt: TGCGCCAGCAGCCTGACTAGCGGGAGTTCCTACGAGCAGTACTTC
clone_size: NA
j_call: TRBJ2-7
v_call: TRBV4-1
d_call: TRBD2

cdr3_aa: CASRRGQEKYSNQPQHF
cdr3_nt: TGTGCCAGTAGGAGGGGACAGGAAAAATATAGCAATCAGCCCCAGCATTTT
clone_size: NA
j_call: TRBJ1-5
v_call: TRBV19
d_call: TRBD1

cdr3_aa: CASSRHQGAISGANVLTF
cdr3_nt: TGTGCCAGCAGTCGTCATCAGGGGGCGATCTCTGGGGCCAACGTCCTGACTTTC
clone_size: NA
j_call: TRBJ2-6
v_call: TRBV27
d_call: TRBD1

cdr3_aa: CASSHGGTRTGIYEQYF
cdr3_nt: TGTGCCAGCAGCCATGGAGGGACCCGGACAGGGATCTACGAGCAGTACTTC
clone_size: few
j_call: TRBJ2-7
v_call: TRBV28
d_call: TRBD1

cdr3_aa: CASSYFPRQGAYEQYF
cdr3_nt: TGTGCCAGCAGTTATTTCCCTCGACAGGGAGCCTACGAGCAGTACTTC
clone_size: NA
j_call: TRBJ2-7
v_call: TRBV6-5
d_call: TRBD1

cdr3_aa: CASSYGRSYNSPLHF
cdr3_nt: TGTGCCAGCAGTTACGGGCGCTCCTATAATTCACCCCTCCACTTT
clone_size: once
j_call: TRBJ1-6
v_call: TRBV6-5
d_call: NA

cdr3_aa: CASSFAGLAGGLLDEQFF
cdr3_nt: TGCGCCAGCAGCTTCGCGGGACTAGCGGGAGGATTACTGGATGAGCAGTTCTTC
clone_size: NA
j_call: TRBJ2-1
v_call: TRBV5-1
d_call: TRBD2

cdr3_aa: CASSRGGASGKTQYF
cdr3_nt: TGTGCCAGCAGCCGCGGGGGAGCTAGCGGGAAGACCCAGTACTTC
clone_size: NA
j_call: TRBJ2-5
v_call: TRBV7-2
d_call: TRBD2

cdr3_aa: CASSHEVSYEQYF
cdr3_nt: TGCGCCAGCAGCCACGAGGTCTCCTACGAGCAGTACTTC
clone_size: NA
j_call: TRBJ2-7
v_call: TRBV4-1
d_call: NA

cdr3_aa: CASSIRGSPLHF
cdr3_nt: TGTGCCAGTAGTATAAGGGGTTCACCCCTCCACTTT
clone_size: NA
j_call: TRBJ1-6
v_call: TRBV19
d_call: NA

cdr3_aa: CASSPRQMGVGSYEQYF
cdr3_nt: TGCGCCAGCAGCCCCCGTCAAATGGGCGTGGGCTCCTACGAGCAGTACTTC
clone_size: medium-sized
j_call: TRBJ2-7
v_call: TRBV4-1
d_call: NA

cdr3_aa: CASSLDSGGYNEQFF
cdr3_nt: TGTGCCAGCAGCTTAGATTCAGGGGGGTACAATGAGCAGTTCTTC
clone_size: NA
j_call: TRBJ2-1
v_call: TRBV7-3
d_call: NA

cdr3_aa: CASSIASILGQGSEAFF
cdr3_nt: TGTGCCAGTAGTATCGCATCTATATTGGGACAGGGGAGTGAAGCTTTCTTT
clone_size: NA
j_call: TRBJ1-1
v_call: TRBV19
d_call: TRBD1

cdr3_aa: CASSGFLRQGATEAFF
cdr3_nt: TGTGCCAGCAGTGGGTTCCTTCGACAGGGGGCCACTGAAGCTTTCTTT
clone_size: NA
j_call: TRBJ1-1
v_call: TRBV28
d_call: TRBD1

cdr3_aa: CASSRRDRPFNEKLFF
cdr3_nt: TGTGCCAGCAGCCGAAGAGACAGGCCTTTTAATGAAAAACTGTTTTTT
clone_size: NA
j_call: TRBJ1-4
v_call: TRBV7-9
d_call: NA

cdr3_aa: CASSFLQGRSIYEQYF
cdr3_nt: TGTGCCAGCAGTTTTTTACAGGGAAGGTCGATCTACGAGCAGTACTTC
clone_size: NA
j_call: TRBJ2-7
v_call: TRBV28
d_call: NA

cdr3_aa: CSVEDGGRGYTF
cdr3_nt: TGCAGCGTTGAAGATGGGGGCCGTGGCTACACCTTC
clone_size: NA
j_call: TRBJ1-2
v_call: TRBV29-1
d_call: NA

cdr3_aa: CASRAGRMNTEAFF
cdr3_nt: TGTGCCAGTAGAGCGGGACGGATGAACACTGAAGCTTTCTTT
clone_size: NA
j_call: TRBJ1-1
v_call: TRBV19
d_call: NA

cdr3_aa: CASSLGGSISYEQYF
cdr3_nt: TGCGCCAGCAGCTTGGGAGGGTCAATCTCCTACGAGCAGTACTTC
clone_size: NA
j_call: TRBJ2-7
v_call: TRBV5-1
d_call: NA

cdr3_aa: CASTPAEPLHNEQFF
cdr3_nt: TGTGCCAGCACCCCAGCGGAACCACTCCACAATGAGCAGTTCTTC
clone_size: NA
j_call: TRBJ2-1
v_call: TRBV5-6
d_call: NA

cdr3_aa: CASSMTSGEETQYF
cdr3_nt: TGTGCCAGTAGTATGACTAGCGGGGAAGAGACCCAGTACTTC
clone_size: few
j_call: TRBJ2-5
v_call: TRBV19
d_call: TRBD2

cdr3_aa: CASSLSWAGLKSGYGYTF
cdr3_nt: TGTGCCAGCAGTTTATCATGGGCAGGGTTGAAATCGGGATATGGCTACACCTTC
clone_size: NA
j_call: TRBJ1-2
v_call: TRBV28
d_call: NA